This TCR beta chain was captured by sequencing in a study of OX40 agonist ivuxolimab in advanced cancers. The CDR3 sequence is 13 residues long. CDR1 and CDR2 (germline): MNHEY, SMNVEV (reference sequence). Trimming pared 10 bases from V and 4 bases from J, leaving 17 bases between. Study findings and constraints: Partial responders at 0.1-3.0 mg/kg had among the lowest clonal expansion. CD8+ T cells averaged more expanded clones than CD4+.

Turning to this clone: The antigen is undetermined.

Only in-frame clones appear in the TCRdb table, and some are missing; sequencing was by immunoSEQ multiplex PCR. The repertoire holds 35,000 to 55,000 clones, with over 80% as singletons. The sequencing used CD4+ or CD8+ T cells sorted from blood, collected in a trial of the OX40 agonist ivuxolimab. The sequence was obtained from an adult with an advanced solid tumor such as melanoma, head and neck, liver or kidney cancer. This chain links TRBV27 with TRBJ2-7; TRBD2 is a possible D gene (7 bases). This CDR3 is CATQGPGGYEQYF. CDR3 coding DNA: TGTGCCACACAGGGTCCGGGAGGTTACGAGCAGTACTTC.